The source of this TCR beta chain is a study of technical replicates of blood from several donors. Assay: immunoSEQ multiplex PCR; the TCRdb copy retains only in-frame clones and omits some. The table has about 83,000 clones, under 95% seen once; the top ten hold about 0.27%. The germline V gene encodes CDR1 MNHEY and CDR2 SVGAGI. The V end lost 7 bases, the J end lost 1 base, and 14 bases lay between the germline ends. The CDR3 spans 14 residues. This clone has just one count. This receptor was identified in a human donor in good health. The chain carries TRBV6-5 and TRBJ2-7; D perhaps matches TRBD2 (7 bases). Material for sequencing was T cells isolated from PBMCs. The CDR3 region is CASTRGGGSYEQYF. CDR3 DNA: TGTGCCAGCACCCGAGGGGGGGGGTCCTACGAGCAGTACTTC.